These 4 T cell receptor beta chains came from one sample sequenced in a study of T cell responses to AZD1222 COVID-19 vaccine. Clones were sequenced by immunoSEQ multiplex PCR, and TCRdb holds only the in-frame ones, with some missing. The table records roughly 180,000 clones, approximately 89% of them present only once. The specimen comprised peripheral blood, sampled 28 days after the second AZD1222 dose. The receptors here all came from an adult who received the AZD1222 COVID-19 vaccine.

V and J are TRBV7-3 and TRBJ2-3, with D uncertain. CDR1 SGHTA and CDR2 FQGTGA come from the germline V gene. This CDR3 comprises 12 residues. V gave up 0 bases and J gave up 4 bases, with 2 bases separating them. CDR3 in DNA: TGTGCCAGCAGCTTAACGGCAGATACGCAGTATTTT. Translated, it gives CASSLTADTQYF.

The chain joins TRBV28 to TRBJ1-5; 7 bases are shared with TRBD1. Germline CDR1 reads MDHEN; CDR2 reads SYDVKM. The CDR3 totals 14 residues. The V gene end was trimmed by 10 bases and the J gene end by 0 bases; junction bases not matched to a gene: 6. The CDR3 spells CATTQGGSNQPQHF. CDR3 nucleotide sequence: TGTGCCACTACCCAGGGGGGTAGCAATCAGCCCCAGCATTTT.

This chain links TRBV25-1 with TRBJ2-7; maybe TRBD2 (6 bases). Trimming pared 1 base from V and 0 bases from J, leaving 7 bases between. The V gene's germline CDR1 is MGHDK and CDR2 SYGVNS. CDR3 length: 14 residues. The CDR3 DNA reads TGTGCCAGCAGTGAATTGGAGGGCTCCTACGAGCAGTACTTC. This encodes CASSELEGSYEQYF.

The J gene is TRBJ2-1, the V gene TRBV12-3 or TRBV12-4, with TRBD1 as a possible D gene (6 bases). The CDR3 loop spans 12 amino acids. Trimming removed 6 bases at V and 10 bases at J, with 13 bases between. The CDR3: CASSPIDREQFF. The CDR3 nucleotides read TGTGCCAGCAGCCCAATCGACAGGGAGCAGTTCTTC.